This T cell receptor (beta chain) was identified in a study of long-term antiretroviral therapy in people with HIV. As regards this clone: The antigen remains unidentified.

Germline V CDR1 and CDR2: PRHDT, FYEKMQ (reference sequence). The trim removed 5 bases at V and 5 bases at J, leaving 9 bases unmatched. This CDR3 has 15 residues. The authors ran the immunoSEQ assay, v3.0, at survey level. Assay: immunoSEQ multiplex PCR; the TCRdb copy retains only in-frame clones and omits some. The repertoire consists of tens of thousands of clones, with 80% occurring once and the leading ten covering around 7.2%. Study observations and caveats: Collection of the blood, which took place between about 2003 and 2017, possibly occurred under older ART regimens.

J is TRBJ2-7 and V is TRBV13; 10 positions match TRBD1. The source was unsorted PBMCs, collected 0.3 years after starting antiretroviral therapy. This clonotype originated in a man aged 40-50 years with HIV. The CDR3 DNA follows: TGTGCCAGCAGCCTTAAGGACAGGGGGTTCAACGAGCAGTACTTC. Encoded protein: CASSLKDRGFNEQYF.